This T cell receptor (beta chain) was sequenced for a study of blood T cell repertoires in COVID-19. Study context: Samples came from the United States, Italy and Spain, spanning acute and convalescent COVID-19.

CDR1 is SGHDN and CDR2 is FVKESK in the germline V gene. The CDR3 has 16 amino acids. Deletions cut 0 bases from V and 0 bases from J, with 6 bases between. In the authors' workflow: Estimation of nucleated cell counts was performed using reference gene primer amplification. Data came from immunoSEQ multiplex PCR; TCRdb stores just in-frame clones and leaves some out. V and J calls and clone size come straight from that table; D and trimming were deduced from the DNA. The sample holds fewer than 150,000 clones, around 88% seen once. This clone appeared a single time. The TCR sequence derives from a human donor in a cohort sampled during active COVID-19. Sequencing was done on a sample of peripheral blood. V and J are TRBV14 and TRBJ1-6; D gene uncertain. CDR3 amino acids: CASSQDTSSYNSPLHF. In nucleotides, the CDR3 is TGTGCCAGCAGCCAAGACACCAGCTCCTATAATTCACCCCTCCACTTT.